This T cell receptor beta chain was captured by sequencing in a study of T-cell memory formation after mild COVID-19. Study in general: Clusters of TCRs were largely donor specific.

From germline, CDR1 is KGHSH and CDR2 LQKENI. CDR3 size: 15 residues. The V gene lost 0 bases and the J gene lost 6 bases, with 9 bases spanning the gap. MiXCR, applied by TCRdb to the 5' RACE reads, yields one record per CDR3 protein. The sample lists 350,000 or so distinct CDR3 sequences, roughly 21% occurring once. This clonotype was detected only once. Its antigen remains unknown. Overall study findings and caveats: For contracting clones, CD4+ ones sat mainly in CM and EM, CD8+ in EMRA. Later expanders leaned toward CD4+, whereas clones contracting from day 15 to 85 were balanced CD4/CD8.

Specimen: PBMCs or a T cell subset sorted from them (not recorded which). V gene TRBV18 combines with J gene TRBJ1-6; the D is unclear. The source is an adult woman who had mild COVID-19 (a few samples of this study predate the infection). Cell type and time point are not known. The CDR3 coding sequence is TGTGCCAGCTCACCACCGTCGACGGCTAATTCACCCCTCCACTTT. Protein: CASSPPSTANSPLHF. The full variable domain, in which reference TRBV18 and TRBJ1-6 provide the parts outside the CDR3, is NAGVMQNPRHLVRRRGQEARLRCSPMKGHSHVYWYRQLPEEGLKFMVYLQKENIIDESGMPKERFSAEFPKEGPSILRIQQVVRGDSAAYFCASSPPSTANSPLHFGNGTRLTVT.